The 14 T cell receptor beta chains listed next were all sequenced from one sample in a study of blood T cell repertoires in COVID-19. Libraries were prepared by immunoSEQ multiplex PCR; TCRdb keeps only in-frame clonotypes and omits some of them. The sample shows approximately 470,000 clones, 87% of them seen only once. The sample consisted of PBMCs or T cells enriched from blood (not recorded which). The receptors derive from a woman under 30 who had recovered from COVID-19.

CDR3 loop: CASTQGAVYEQYF. The CDR3 DNA is TGTGCCAGCACCCAGGGGGCTGTCTACGAGCAGTACTTC. The chain combines TRBV28 with TRBJ2-7; 8 nucleotides agree with TRBD1. There are 13 residues in the CDR3. The ends lost 7 bases at V and 3 bases at J; junction bases unmatched: 5. CDR1 and CDR2 from the germline V gene are MDHEN and SYDVKM.

This clone has only one observation. The J gene is TRBJ2-3, the V gene TRBV5-1; maybe TRBD1 (5 bases). This CDR3 region has 15 residues. V gave up 4 bases and J gave up 0 bases, with 12 bases separating them. The germline CDR1 and CDR2 sequences are SGHRS and YFSETQ. The CDR3 DNA sequence: TGCGCCAGCAGCATACAGGACCCTAGCACAGATACGCAGTATTTT. Protein product: CASSIQDPSTDTQYF.

The chain carries TRBV7-3 and TRBJ2-1, with D tentatively TRBD2 (6 bases). In germline, CDR1 is SGHTA, CDR2 FQGTGA. The CDR3 is 15 residues long. Trimming took 5 bases from V and 0 from J, leaving 11 bases between them. The CDR3 sequence is CASSPGEASYNEQFF. In DNA, the CDR3 is TGTGCCAGCAGCCCCGGGGAGGCCTCCTACAATGAGCAGTTCTTC.

This clone was observed once. The chain has TRBV28 and TRBJ1-5; 9 nucleotides align to TRBD1. CDR3 length equals 15 residues. Germline trimming cut 7 bases from V and 4 bases from J; bases unmatched to any gene: 8. Germline CDR1 MDHEN, CDR2 SYDVKM. CDR3 region: CASKPGTGHNQPQHF. CDR3 sequence (DNA): TGTGCCAGCAAACCCGGGACAGGGCATAATCAGCCCCAGCATTTT.

V and J are TRBV18 and TRBJ1-1; TRBD1 is a possible D gene (6 bases). Trimming removed 4 bases at V and 1 base at J, with 16 bases between. There are 16 residues in the CDR3. Per the germline V gene, CDR1 is KGHSH and CDR2 is LQKENI. As DNA, the CDR3 is TGTGCCAGCTCACTCGACTCCGGGACACCGAACACTGAAGCTTTCTTT. It is translated as CASSLDSGTPNTEAFF.

The rearrangement links TRBV5-1 to TRBJ1-1; TRBD1 might be the D (6 bases). Trimming cost V 7 bases and J 5 bases, with 21 bases left between them. CDR3 length equals 15 residues. The germline V gene encodes CDR1 SGHRS and CDR2 YFSETQ. The CDR3 DNA follows: TGCGCCAGCTACCTTACCGGGGGGGCGAGTACTGAAGCTTTCTTT. Its translation: CASYLTGGASTEAFF.

The genes are TRBV10-3 and TRBJ1-5; 8 bases are a match to TRBD1. Unmatched junction bases numbered 12, after V lost 0 bases and J lost 5 bases. From germline, CDR1 is ENHRY and CDR2 SYGVKD. The CDR3 loop spans 18 amino acids. The CDR3 here is CAISESGNDGQGYQPQHF. CDR3 in DNA: TGTGCCATCAGTGAGTCCGGCAACGATGGACAGGGATATCAGCCCCAGCATTTT.

The V call is TRBV19, the J call TRBJ1-2; D is unclear. The CDR3 is 16 amino acids. The germline V gene encodes CDR1 LNHDA and CDR2 SQIVND (reference sequence). V gave up 0 bases and J gave up 7 bases, with 18 bases separating them. The CDR3 DNA is TGTGCCAGTAGTATAGATTTAAGGCATCGGGAGACTGGCTACACCTTC. As protein: CASSIDLRHRETGYTF.

This chain links TRBV30 with TRBJ1-3; 8 bases agree with TRBD1. Germline V CDR1 and CDR2: GTSNPN, SVGIG (reference sequence). The trim removed 5 bases at V and 2 bases at J, leaving 5 bases unmatched. The CDR3 sequence is 14 residues long. The CDR3 reads CAWGRDRTGNTIYF. In nucleotides, the CDR3 is TGTGCCTGGGGCAGGGACAGGACTGGAAACACCATATATTTT.

The V call is TRBV5-1, the J call TRBJ2-2; maybe TRBD1 (5 bases). Germline CDR1 reads SGHRS; CDR2 reads YFSETQ. This CDR3 comprises 15 residues. The V gene lost 5 bases and the J gene lost 2 bases, with 13 bases spanning the gap. The DNA of the CDR3 is TGCGCCAGCAGGATGGGGCAGCCTAACACCGGGGAGCTGTTTTTT. This sequence encodes CASRMGQPNTGELFF.

Only one count was recorded for this clone. V is TRBV5-4 and J is TRBJ1-4, with a weak D call TRBD1 (6 bases). V lost 1 base, J lost 8 bases, and 9 bases lay in between. Per germline, CDR1 SGHNT and CDR2 YYREEE (reference sequence). This CDR3 has 13 residues. In nucleotides, the CDR3 is TGTGCCAGCAGCTTGAAGGGGGGGGAAAAACTGTTTTTT. It codes for CASSLKGGEKLFF.

This clone was observed a few times. Distinct nucleotide sequences in the sample also encode this CDR3. V usage is TRBV7-9 and J usage is TRBJ2-7, with D possibly TRBD1 on 6 matching bases. V was pared by 1 base and J by 2 bases, with 6 bases between. Germline loops: CDR1 SEHNR, CDR2 FQNEAQ (reference sequence). The CDR3 sequence is 13 residues long. In DNA form, the CDR3 reads TGTGCCAGCAGCTTAGGGGACACCTACGAGCAGTACTTC. Translated, it gives CASSLGDTYEQYF.

The rearrangement uses TRBV28 and TRBJ1-2; 7 bases line up with TRBD1. The J segment lost 6 bases and the V segment lost 6 bases, leaving 10 bases of the junction unmatched. The V gene's germline CDR1 is MDHEN and CDR2 SYDVKM. This CDR3 comprises 14 residues. The DNA of the CDR3 is TGTGCCAGCAGCCCCCTGGCAGGGGGACATGGCTACACCTTC. It translates to CASSPLAGGHGYTF.

The rearrangement links TRBV4-1 to TRBJ2-1, with 10 nucleotides matching TRBD1. The CDR3 loop spans 15 amino acids. Germline CDR1 reads MGHRA; CDR2 reads YSYEKL. Trimming took 10 bases from V and 2 from J; bases not matched to a gene: 8. The DNA of the CDR3 is TGCGCCACTACCGCCGGGACAGGGGCCTACAATGAGCAGTTCTTC. It codes for CATTAGTGAYNEQFF.